This TCR beta chain stems from a study of cytomegalovirus exposure and HLA in healthy donors. Findings of the study overall: Under in vitro conditions, three CMV-associated chains were confirmed as specific for CMV antigens. Investigators reported more than 150 TCR beta chains as tied to cytomegalovirus.

Primers for the PCR totalled 60 Vbeta and 13 Jbeta. How the authors handled the data: In a later analysis, the count reached 76 million or so unique TCR beta chains, with about 12 million shared. Assay used: immunoSEQ multiplex PCR; TCRdb lists only in-frame clones, some missing. V and J calls plus clone size are reproduced from that table; the DNA served to infer D and trimming. In the table there are 100,000 to 150,000 clones, around four fifths of which are singletons. The CDR3 totals 15 residues. In germline, CDR1 is SGHVS, CDR2 FNYEAQ. Trimming pared 3 bases from V and 7 bases from J, leaving 16 bases between. With regard to this clone: Its antigen remains unidentified.

The clonotype originates from a female donor in good health and CMV-seronegative. This chain uses TRBV7-6 with TRBJ2-1; the D gene is possibly TRBD2 (5 bases). Specimen: PBMCs. CDR3 in DNA: TGTGCCAGCAGCTTCCCCTTCCGGACTCAGAATGAGCAGTTCTTC. Its translation: CASSFPFRTQNEQFF.